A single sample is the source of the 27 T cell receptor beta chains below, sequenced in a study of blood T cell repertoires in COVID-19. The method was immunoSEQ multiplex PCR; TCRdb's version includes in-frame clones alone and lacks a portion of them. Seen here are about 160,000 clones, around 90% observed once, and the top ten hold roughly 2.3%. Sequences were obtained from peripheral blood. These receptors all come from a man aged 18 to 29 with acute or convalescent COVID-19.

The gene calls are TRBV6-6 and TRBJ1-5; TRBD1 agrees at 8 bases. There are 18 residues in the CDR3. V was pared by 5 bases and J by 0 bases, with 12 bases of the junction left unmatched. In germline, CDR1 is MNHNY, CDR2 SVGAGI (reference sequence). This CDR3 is CASSQSGTGDYSNQPQHF. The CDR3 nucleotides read TGTGCCAGCAGTCAATCCGGGACAGGCGATTATAGCAATCAGCCCCAGCATTTT.

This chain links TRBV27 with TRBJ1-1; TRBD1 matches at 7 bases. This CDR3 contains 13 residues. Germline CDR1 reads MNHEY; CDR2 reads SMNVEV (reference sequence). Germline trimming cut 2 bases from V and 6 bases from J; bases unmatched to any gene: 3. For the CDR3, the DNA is TGTGCCAGCAGTTTAAACAGGGGAGCTGAAGCTTTCTTT. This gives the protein CASSLNRGAEAFF.

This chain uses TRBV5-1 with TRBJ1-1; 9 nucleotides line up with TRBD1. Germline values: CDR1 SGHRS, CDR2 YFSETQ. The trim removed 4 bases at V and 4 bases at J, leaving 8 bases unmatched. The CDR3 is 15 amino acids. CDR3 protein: CASSERDREGTEAFF. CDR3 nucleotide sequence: TGCGCCAGCAGCGAACGGGACAGGGAAGGCACTGAAGCTTTCTTT.

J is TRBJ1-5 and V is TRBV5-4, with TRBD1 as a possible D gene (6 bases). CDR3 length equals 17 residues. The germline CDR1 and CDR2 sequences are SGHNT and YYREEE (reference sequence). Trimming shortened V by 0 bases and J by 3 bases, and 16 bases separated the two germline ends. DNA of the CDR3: TGTGCCAGCAGCTTGGGAGCGCCTGGACAGCCCAATCAGCCCCAGCATTTT. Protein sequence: CASSLGAPGQPNQPQHF.

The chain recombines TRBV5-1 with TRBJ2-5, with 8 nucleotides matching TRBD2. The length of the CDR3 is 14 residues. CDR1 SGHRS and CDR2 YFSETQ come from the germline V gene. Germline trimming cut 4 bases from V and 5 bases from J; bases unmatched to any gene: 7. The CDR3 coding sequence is TGCGCCAGCAGCCCCGGGGGGGCCGGGGAGACCCAGTACTTC. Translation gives CASSPGGAGETQYF.

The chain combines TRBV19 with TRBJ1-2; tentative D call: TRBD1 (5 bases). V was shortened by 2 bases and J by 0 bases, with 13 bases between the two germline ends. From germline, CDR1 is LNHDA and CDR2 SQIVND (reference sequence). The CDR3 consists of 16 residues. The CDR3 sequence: CASSILGTKANYGYTF. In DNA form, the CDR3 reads TGTGCCAGTAGTATATTGGGGACTAAAGCTAACTATGGCTACACCTTC.

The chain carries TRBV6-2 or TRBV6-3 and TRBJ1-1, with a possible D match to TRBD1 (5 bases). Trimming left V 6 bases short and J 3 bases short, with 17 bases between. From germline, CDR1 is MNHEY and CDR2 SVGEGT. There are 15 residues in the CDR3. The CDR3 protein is CASSWKGWVYTEAFF. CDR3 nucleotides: TGTGCCAGCAGCTGGAAGGGGTGGGTGTACACTGAAGCTTTCTTT.

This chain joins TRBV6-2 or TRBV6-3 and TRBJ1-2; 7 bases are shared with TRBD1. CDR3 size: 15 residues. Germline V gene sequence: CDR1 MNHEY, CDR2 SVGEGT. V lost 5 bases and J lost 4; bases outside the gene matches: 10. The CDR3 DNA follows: TGTGCCAGCAGTCAACTTCAGGGGGGATCCTATGGCTACACCTTC. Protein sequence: CASSQLQGGSYGYTF.

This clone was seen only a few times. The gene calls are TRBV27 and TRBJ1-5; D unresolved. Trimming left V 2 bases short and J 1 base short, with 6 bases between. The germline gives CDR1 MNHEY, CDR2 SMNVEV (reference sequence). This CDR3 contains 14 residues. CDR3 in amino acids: CASSLVASNQPQHF. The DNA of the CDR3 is TGTGCCAGCAGTTTAGTAGCGAGCAATCAGCCCCAGCATTTT.

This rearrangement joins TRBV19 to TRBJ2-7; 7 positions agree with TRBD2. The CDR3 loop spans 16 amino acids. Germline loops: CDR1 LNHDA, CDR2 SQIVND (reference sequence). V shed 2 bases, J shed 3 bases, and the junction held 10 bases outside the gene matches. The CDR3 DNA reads TGTGCCAGTAGTATATCCGCGGCGCGGGGGTTCTACGAGCAGTACTTC. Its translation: CASSISAARGFYEQYF.

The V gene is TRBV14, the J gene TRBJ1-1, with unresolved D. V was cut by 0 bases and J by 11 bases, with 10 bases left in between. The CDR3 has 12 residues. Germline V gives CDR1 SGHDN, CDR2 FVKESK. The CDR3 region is CASSQDWREAFF. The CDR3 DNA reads TGTGCCAGCAGCCAAGACTGGCGGGAGGCTTTCTTT. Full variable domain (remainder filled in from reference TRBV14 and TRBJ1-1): EAGVTQFPSHSVIEKGQTVTLRCDPISGHDNLYWYRRVMGKEIKFLLHFVKESKQDESGMPNNRFLAERTGGTYSTLKVQPAELEDSGVYFCASSQDWREAFFGQGTRLTVV.

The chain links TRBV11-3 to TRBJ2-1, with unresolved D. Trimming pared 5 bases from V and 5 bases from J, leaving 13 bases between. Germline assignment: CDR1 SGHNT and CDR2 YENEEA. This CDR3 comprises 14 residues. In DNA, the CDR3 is TGTGCCAGCAGCAACTACGATTCAAACAATGAGCAGTTCTTC. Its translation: CASSNYDSNNEQFF.

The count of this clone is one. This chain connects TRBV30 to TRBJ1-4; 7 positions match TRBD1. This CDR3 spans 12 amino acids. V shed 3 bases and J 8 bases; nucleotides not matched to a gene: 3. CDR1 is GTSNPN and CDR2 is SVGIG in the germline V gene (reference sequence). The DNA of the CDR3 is TGTGCCTGGAGCGTGGGACAGGAAAAACTGTTTTTT. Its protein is CAWSVGQEKLFF.

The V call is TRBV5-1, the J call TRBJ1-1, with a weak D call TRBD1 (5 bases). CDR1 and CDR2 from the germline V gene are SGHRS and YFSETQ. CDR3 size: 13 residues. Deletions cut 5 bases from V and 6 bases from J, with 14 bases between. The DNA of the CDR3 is TGCGCCAGCAGAATCCAGGGAACGTCTGAAGCTTTCTTT. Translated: CASRIQGTSEAFF.

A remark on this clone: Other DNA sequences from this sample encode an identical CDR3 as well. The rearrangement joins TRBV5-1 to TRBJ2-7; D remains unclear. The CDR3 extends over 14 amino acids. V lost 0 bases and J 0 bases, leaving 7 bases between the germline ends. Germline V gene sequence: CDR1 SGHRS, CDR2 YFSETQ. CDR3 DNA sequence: TGCGCCAGCAGCTTGGCTGTCAGCTCCTACGAGCAGTACTTC. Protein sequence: CASSLAVSSYEQYF.

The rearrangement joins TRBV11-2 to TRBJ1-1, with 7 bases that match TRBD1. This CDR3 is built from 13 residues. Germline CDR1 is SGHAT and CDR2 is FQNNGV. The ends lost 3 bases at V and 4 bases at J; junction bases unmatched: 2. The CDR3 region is CASSFTGVTEAFF. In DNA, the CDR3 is TGTGCCAGCAGCTTTACAGGGGTCACTGAAGCTTTCTTT.

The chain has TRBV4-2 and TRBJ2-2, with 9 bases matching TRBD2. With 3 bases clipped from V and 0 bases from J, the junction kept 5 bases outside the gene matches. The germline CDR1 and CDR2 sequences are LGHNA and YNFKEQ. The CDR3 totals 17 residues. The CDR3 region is CASSHLGLATNTGELFF. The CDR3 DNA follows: TGTGCCAGCAGCCACCTCGGACTAGCGACGAACACCGGGGAGCTGTTTTTT.

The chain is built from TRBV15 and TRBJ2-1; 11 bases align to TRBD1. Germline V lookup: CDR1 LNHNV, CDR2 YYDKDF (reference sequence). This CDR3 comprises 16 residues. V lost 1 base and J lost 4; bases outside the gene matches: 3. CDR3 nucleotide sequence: TGTGCCACCAGCAGAGTAGGGACAGGGGGTTACAATGAGCAGTTCTTC. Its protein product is CATSRVGTGGYNEQFF. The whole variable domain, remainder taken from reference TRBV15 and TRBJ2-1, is DAMVIQNPRYQVTQFGKPVTLSCSQTLNHNVMYWYQQKSSQAPKLLFHYYDKDFNNEADTPDNFQSRRPNTSFCFLDIRSPGLGDTAMYLCATSRVGTGGYNEQFFGPGTRLTVL.

Here the CDR3 DNA reads TGTGCCAGCAGCTTGCCCGTTTATGAGCGGGTCGGTTCACCCCTCCACTTT. This codes for CASSLPVYERVGSPLHF. This sequence joins TRBV7-2 and TRBJ1-6; D gene unclear. The germline CDR1 and CDR2 sequences are SGHTA and FQGNSA. V was clipped by 3 bases and J by 9 bases, with 21 bases between them. The CDR3 has 17 residues.

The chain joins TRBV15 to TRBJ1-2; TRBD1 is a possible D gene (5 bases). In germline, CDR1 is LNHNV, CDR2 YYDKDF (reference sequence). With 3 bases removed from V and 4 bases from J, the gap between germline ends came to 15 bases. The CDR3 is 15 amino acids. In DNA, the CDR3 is TGTGCCACCAGCAGGGGGTCTGGGGGGAGCTATGGCTACACCTTC. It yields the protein CATSRGSGGSYGYTF. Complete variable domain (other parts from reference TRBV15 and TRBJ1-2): DAMVIQNPRYQVTQFGKPVTLSCSQTLNHNVMYWYQQKSSQAPKLLFHYYDKDFNNEADTPDNFQSRRPNTSFCFLDIRSPGLGDTAMYLCATSRGSGGSYGYTFGSGTRLTVV.

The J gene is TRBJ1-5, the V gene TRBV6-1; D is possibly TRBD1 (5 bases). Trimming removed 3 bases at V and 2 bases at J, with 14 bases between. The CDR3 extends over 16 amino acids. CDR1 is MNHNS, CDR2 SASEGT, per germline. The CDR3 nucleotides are TGTGCCAGCAGTGACCGGGGGGGTATCGGCAATCAGCCCCAGCATTTT. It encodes CASSDRGGIGNQPQHF.

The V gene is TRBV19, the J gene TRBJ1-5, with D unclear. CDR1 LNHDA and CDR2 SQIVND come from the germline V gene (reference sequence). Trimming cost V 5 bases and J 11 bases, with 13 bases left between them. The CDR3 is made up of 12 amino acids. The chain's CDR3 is CASSGRLWSQHF. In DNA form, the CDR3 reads TGTGCCAGTAGTGGTCGCCTATGGTCCCAGCATTTT.

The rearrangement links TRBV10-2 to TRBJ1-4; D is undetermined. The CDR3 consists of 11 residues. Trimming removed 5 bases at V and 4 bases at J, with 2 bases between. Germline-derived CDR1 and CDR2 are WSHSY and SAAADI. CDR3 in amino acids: CASSHNEKLFF. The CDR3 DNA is TGCGCCAGCAGTCATAATGAAAAACTGTTTTTT.

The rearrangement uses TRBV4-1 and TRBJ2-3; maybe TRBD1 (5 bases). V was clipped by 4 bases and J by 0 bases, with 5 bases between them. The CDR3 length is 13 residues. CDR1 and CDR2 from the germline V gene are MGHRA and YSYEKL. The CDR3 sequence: CASSPGSTDTQYF. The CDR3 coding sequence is TGCGCCAGCAGCCCAGGGAGCACAGATACGCAGTATTTT.

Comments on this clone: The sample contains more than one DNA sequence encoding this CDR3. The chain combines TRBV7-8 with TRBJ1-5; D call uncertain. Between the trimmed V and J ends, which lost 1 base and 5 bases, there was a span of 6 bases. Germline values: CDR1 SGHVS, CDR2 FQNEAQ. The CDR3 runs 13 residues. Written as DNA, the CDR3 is TGTGCCAGCAGCTTAGACCGAGATCAGCCCCAGCATTTT. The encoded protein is CASSLDRDQPQHF.

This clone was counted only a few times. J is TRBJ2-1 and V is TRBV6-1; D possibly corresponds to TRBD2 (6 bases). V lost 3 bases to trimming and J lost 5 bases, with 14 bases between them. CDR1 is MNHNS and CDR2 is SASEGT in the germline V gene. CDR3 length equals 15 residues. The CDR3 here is CASSDLTRRDNEQFF. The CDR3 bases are TGTGCCAGCAGTGATTTGACTAGACGGGACAATGAGCAGTTCTTC.

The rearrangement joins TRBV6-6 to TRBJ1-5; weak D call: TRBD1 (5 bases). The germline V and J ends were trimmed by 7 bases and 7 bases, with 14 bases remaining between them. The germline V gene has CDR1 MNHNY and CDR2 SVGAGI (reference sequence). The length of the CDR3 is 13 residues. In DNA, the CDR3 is TGTGCCAGCACCTCGGACATTCTCCAGCCCCAGCATTTT. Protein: CASTSDILQPQHF.